The present TCR beta chain was sequenced within a study of blood T cell repertoires in COVID-19. Only in-frame clones appear in the TCRdb table, and some are missing; sequencing was by immunoSEQ multiplex PCR. Here the sample spans 360,000 or so clones, around 89% being singletons. Trimming stripped 1 base from V and 0 bases from J, with 7 bases between. Germline CDR1 and CDR2: SGHTA and FQGNSA. The CDR3 contains 15 residues. This clone was observed a single time. Sequenced: peripheral blood. This receptor was taken from a young man with active or convalescent COVID-19. The chain is built from TRBV7-2 and TRBJ1-5, with D unresolved. The CDR3 region is CASSLVGVSNQPQHF. The DNA of the CDR3 is TGTGCCAGCAGCTTAGTCGGAGTTAGCAATCAGCCCCAGCATTTT.